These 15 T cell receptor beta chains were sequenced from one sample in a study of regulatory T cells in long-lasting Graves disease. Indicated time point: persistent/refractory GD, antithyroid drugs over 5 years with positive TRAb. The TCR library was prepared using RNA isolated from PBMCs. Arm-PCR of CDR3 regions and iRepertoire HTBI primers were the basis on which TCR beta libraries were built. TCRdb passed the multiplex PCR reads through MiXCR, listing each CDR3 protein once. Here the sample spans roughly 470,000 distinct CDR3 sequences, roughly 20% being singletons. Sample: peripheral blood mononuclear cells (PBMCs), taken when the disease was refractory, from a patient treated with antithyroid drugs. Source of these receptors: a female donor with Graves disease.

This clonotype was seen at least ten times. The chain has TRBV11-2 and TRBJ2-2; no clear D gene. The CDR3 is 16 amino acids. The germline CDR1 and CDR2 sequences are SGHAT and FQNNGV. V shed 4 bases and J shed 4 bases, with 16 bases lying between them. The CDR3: CASSSRVGLFTGELFF. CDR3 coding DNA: TGTGCCAGCAGCTCAAGGGTAGGGTTGTTCACCGGGGAGCTGTTTTTT.

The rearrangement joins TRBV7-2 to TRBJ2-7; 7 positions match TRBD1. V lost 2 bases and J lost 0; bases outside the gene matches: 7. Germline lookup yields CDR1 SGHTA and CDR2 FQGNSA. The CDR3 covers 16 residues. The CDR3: CASSLSRQGSSYEQYF. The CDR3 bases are TGTGCCAGCAGCTTAAGCCGACAGGGTAGCTCCTACGAGCAGTACTTC.

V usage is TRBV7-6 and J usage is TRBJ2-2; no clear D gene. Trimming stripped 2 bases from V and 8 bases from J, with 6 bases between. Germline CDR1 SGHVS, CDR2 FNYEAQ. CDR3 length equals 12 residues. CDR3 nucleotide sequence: TGTGCCAGCAGCTTAACCAGAGGGGAGCTGTTTTTT. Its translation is CASSLTRGELFF.

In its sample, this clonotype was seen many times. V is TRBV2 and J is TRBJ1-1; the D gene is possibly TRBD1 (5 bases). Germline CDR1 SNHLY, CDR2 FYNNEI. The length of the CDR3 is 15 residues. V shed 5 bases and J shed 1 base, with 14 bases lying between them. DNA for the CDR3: TGTGCCAGCAGTCGGATTGACAGAGAGAACACTGAAGCTTTCTTT. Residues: CASSRIDRENTEAFF.

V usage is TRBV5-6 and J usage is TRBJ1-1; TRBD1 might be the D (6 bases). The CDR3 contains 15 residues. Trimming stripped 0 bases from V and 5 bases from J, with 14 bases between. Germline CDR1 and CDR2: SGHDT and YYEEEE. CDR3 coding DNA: TGTGCCAGCAGCTTGGGTCCGGGGGCTTCAACTGAAGCTTTCTTT. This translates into CASSLGPGASTEAFF.

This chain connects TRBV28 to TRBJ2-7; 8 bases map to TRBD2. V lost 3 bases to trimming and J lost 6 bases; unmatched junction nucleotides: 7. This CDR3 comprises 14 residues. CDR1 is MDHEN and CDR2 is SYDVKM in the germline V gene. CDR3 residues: CASSFRLLAVEQYF. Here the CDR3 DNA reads TGTGCCAGCAGTTTCCGACTACTAGCGGTCGAGCAGTACTTC.

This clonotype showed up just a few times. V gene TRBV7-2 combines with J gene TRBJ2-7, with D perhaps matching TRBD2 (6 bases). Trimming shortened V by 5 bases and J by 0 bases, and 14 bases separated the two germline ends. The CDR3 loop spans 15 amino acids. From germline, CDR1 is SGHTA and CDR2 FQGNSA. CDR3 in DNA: TGTGCCAGCAGCATTAGCGGCCTACTCTCCTACGAGCAGTACTTC. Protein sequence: CASSISGLLSYEQYF.

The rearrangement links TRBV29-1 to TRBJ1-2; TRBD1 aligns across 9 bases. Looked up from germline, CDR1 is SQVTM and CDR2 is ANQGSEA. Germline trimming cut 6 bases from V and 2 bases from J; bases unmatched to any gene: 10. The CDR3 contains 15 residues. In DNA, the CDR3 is TGCAGCGTGGTACTGGGACAGGGAATAAACTATGGCTACACCTTC. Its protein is CSVVLGQGINYGYTF.

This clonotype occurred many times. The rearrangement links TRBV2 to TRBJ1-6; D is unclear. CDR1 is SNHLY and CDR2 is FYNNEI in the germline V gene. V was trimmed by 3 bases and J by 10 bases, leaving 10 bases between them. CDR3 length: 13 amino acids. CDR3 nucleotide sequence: TGTGCCAGCAGTGAGGAGCGGTTCTCACCCCTCCACTTT. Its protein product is CASSEERFSPLHF. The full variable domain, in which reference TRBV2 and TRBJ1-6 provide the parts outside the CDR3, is EPEVTQTPSHQVTQMGQEVILRCVPISNHLYFYWYRQILGQKVEFLVSFYNNEISEKSEIFDDQFSVERPDGSNFTLKIRSTKLEDSAMYFCASSEERFSPLHFGNGTRLTVT.

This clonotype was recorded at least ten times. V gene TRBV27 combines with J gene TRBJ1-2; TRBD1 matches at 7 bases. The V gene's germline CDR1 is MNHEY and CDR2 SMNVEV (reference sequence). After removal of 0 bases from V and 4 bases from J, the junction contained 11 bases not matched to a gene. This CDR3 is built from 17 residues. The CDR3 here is CASSLSGDSHRPYGYTF. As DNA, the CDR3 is TGTGCCAGCAGTTTATCAGGGGACAGCCATCGCCCCTATGGCTACACCTTC.

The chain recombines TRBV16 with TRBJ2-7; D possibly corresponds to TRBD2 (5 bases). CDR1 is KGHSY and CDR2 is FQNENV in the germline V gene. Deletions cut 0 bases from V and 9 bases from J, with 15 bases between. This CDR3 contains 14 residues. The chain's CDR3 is CASSQSLGSRVQYF. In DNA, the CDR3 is TGTGCCAGCAGCCAATCACTAGGGTCCCGGGTGCAGTACTTC.

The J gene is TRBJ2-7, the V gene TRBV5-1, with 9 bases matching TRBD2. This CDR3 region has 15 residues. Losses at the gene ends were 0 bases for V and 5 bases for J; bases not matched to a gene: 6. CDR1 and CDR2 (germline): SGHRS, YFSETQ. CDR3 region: CASSLEAGGPDEQYF. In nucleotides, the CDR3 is TGCGCCAGCAGCTTGGAGGCGGGAGGGCCCGACGAGCAGTACTTC.

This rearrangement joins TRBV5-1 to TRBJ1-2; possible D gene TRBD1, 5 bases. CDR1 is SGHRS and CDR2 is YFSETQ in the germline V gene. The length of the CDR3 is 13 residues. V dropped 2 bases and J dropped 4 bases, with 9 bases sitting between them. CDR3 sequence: CASSFGQIYGYTF. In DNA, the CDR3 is TGCGCCAGCAGCTTTGGACAAATCTATGGCTACACCTTC. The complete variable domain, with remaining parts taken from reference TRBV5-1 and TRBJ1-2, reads KAGVTQTPRYLIKTRGQQVTLSCSPISGHRSVSWYQQTPGQGLQFLFEYFSETQRNKGNFPGRFSGRQFSNSRSEMNVSTLELGDSALYLCASSFGQIYGYTFGSGTRLTVV.

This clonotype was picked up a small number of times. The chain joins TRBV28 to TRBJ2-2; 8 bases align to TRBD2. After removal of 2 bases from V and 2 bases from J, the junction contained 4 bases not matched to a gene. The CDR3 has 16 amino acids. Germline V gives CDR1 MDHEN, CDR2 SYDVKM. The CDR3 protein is CASSLTSGINTGELFF. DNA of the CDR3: TGTGCCAGCAGTTTAACTAGCGGAATAAACACCGGGGAGCTGTTTTTT.

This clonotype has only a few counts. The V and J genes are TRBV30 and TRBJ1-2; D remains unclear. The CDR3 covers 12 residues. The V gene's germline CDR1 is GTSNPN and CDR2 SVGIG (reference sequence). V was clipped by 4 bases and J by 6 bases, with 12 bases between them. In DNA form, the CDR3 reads TGTGCCTGGACCGCCAGCGCGGATGGCTACACCTTC. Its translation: CAWTASADGYTF.